The 10 T cell receptor beta chains in this list originate from one sample, sequenced in a study of blood T cell repertoires in COVID-19. Assay used: immunoSEQ multiplex PCR; TCRdb lists only in-frame clones, some missing. Altogether 200,000 to 250,000 clones are present, about nine tenths being singletons, with the ten largest covering roughly 6.5%. Sequencing was performed on peripheral blood. The receptor source for this set is a man aged 60 to 69 who had recovered from COVID-19.

This chain uses TRBV23-1 with TRBJ1-5, with a possible D match to TRBD1 (6 bases). TRBV23-1 is classed as an ORF, of uncertain function. This CDR3 contains 16 residues. V lost 0 bases to trimming and J lost 6 bases, with 15 bases between them. Here the CDR3 DNA reads TGCGCCAGCAGTCAATCGGGGGGGGGCCGCCGTCAGCCCCAGCATTTT. It yields the protein CASSQSGGGRRQPQHF.

The V call is TRBV7-2, the J call TRBJ2-1; 11 bases fit TRBD2. V dropped 2 bases and J dropped 8; count of bases not matched to a gene: 5. Germline CDR1 SGHTA, CDR2 FQGNSA. The CDR3 consists of 15 residues. The CDR3 is CASSLLTSGSYEQFF. Written as DNA, the CDR3 is TGTGCCAGCAGCTTACTAACTAGCGGGAGTTATGAGCAGTTCTTC.

This clone was counted a single time. The gene calls are TRBV20-1 and TRBJ2-1; 7 bases line up with TRBD2. The CDR3 length is 11 residues. From germline, CDR1 is DFQATT and CDR2 SNEGSKA (reference sequence). V gave up 5 bases and J gave up 7 bases; unmatched junction bases: 2. The CDR3 sequence is CSAGSGNEQFF. The CDR3 DNA sequence: TGCAGTGCTGGTAGCGGGAATGAGCAGTTCTTC.

The count of this clone is one. This chain joins TRBV28 and TRBJ2-5; TRBD2 is a possible D gene (6 bases). CDR3 size: 15 residues. Between the trimmed V and J ends, which lost 5 bases and 4 bases, there was a span of 17 bases. CDR1 is MDHEN and CDR2 is SYDVKM in the germline V gene. The CDR3 spells CASSPPRGSAETQYF. CDR3 coding DNA: TGTGCCAGCAGTCCCCCCCGGGGGTCAGCAGAGACCCAGTACTTC.

About this clone: No DNA is shown, since the ends of the CDR3 on it are uncertain; the CDR3 is the one TCRdb lists. The chain joins TRBV21-1 to TRBJ2-4; TRBD1 was called by the table and not checked on the DNA. TRBV21-1 is noted as a pseudogene. The CDR3 region is 14 residues in length, termini included. The CDR3 here is CASSKVGQGALQYF.

This sequence joins TRBV5-8 and TRBJ1-2; D might be TRBD1 (6 bases). This CDR3 spans 13 amino acids. The germline gives CDR1 SGHTS, CDR2 YDEGEE. The ends were cut back, 5 bases at V and 4 bases at J, with 12 bases in the middle. This CDR3 is CASSSRGSYGYTF. In DNA form, the CDR3 reads TGTGCCAGCAGTTCAAGGGGGAGCTATGGCTACACCTTC.

The sample holds a few counts of this clone. J is TRBJ2-1 and V is TRBV11-2; TRBD2 might be the D (5 bases). The germline V and J ends were trimmed by 5 bases and 1 base, with 9 bases remaining between them. From germline, CDR1 is SGHAT and CDR2 FQNNGV. CDR3 length: 14 residues. CDR3 sequence reads: CASSATSSYNEQFF. CDR3 nucleotide sequence: TGTGCCAGCAGCGCCACTAGTTCCTACAATGAGCAGTTCTTC. The whole variable domain, filled in from reference TRBV11-2 and TRBJ2-1, reads EAGVAQSPRYKIIEKRQSVAFWCNPISGHATLYWYQQILGQGPKLLIQFQNNGVVDDSQLPKDRFSAERLKGVDSTLKIQPAKLEDSAVYLCASSATSSYNEQFFGPGTRLTVL.

This chain links TRBV7-2 with TRBJ2-7; tentatively, D is TRBD1 (5 bases). Per the germline V gene, CDR1 is SGHTA and CDR2 is FQGNSA. There are 14 residues in the CDR3. The V gene lost 6 bases and the J gene lost 0 bases, with 12 bases spanning the gap. In DNA form, the CDR3 reads TGTGCCAGCAGTACCGACAGTGGCTCCTACGAGCAGTACTTC. It codes for CASSTDSGSYEQYF.

The chain carries TRBV11-2 and TRBJ2-5; TRBD1 aligns across 9 bases. The CDR3 runs 14 residues. V dropped 7 bases and J dropped 1; count of bases not matched to a gene: 4. The V gene's germline CDR1 is SGHAT and CDR2 FQNNGV. The CDR3 is CASKPGQGQETQYF. The CDR3 region has the DNA TGTGCCAGCAAACCGGGACAGGGCCAAGAGACCCAGTACTTC.

The chain couples TRBV5-5 to TRBJ2-7, with D perhaps matching TRBD2 (5 bases). CDR1 is SGHKS, CDR2 YYEKEE, per germline (reference sequence). Deletions cut 0 bases from V and 9 bases from J, with 13 bases between. CDR3 size: 13 residues. Here the CDR3 reads CASSLGVTAGQYF. In nucleotides, the CDR3 is TGTGCCAGCAGCTTGGGGGTTACGGCGGGGCAGTACTTC. Full variable domain (missing parts from reference TRBV5-5 and TRBJ2-7): DAGVTQSPTHLIKTRGQQVTLRCSPISGHKSVSWYQQVLGQGPQFIFQYYEKEERGRGNFPDRFSARQFPNYSSELNVNALLLGDSALYLCASSLGVTAGQYFGPGTRLTVT.